A single sample gave rise to the 8 T cell receptor beta chains below, sequenced in a study of regulatory T cells in long-lasting Graves disease. Specified time point: newly diagnosed GD, antithyroid drugs for less than 3 months. PBMC-extracted RNA yielded the TCR library. iRepertoire HTBI primers and Arm-PCR of CDR3 regions built TCR beta libraries. In TCRdb, the multiplex PCR reads were re-called with MiXCR into one record per CDR3 protein. The table has around 400,000 distinct CDR3 sequences, around a sixth seen once. This sample comprised peripheral blood mononuclear cells (PBMCs), obtained at new diagnosis, from a patient treated with antithyroid drugs. The receptors were sampled from a female donor with Graves disease.

This chain uses TRBV12-3 or TRBV12-4 with TRBJ2-3, with 7 positions matching TRBD2. The CDR3 is 15 residues long. V shed 7 bases and J 1 base; nucleotides not matched to a gene: 8. The CDR3: CASTRGGAGTDTQYF. CDR3 nucleotides: TGTGCCAGCACCCGGGGAGGGGCTGGCACAGATACGCAGTATTTT.

This clonotype was detected many times. This chain uses TRBV3-1 with TRBJ2-1, with D unresolved. This CDR3 is built from 16 residues. Trimming pared 4 bases from V and 0 bases from J, leaving 13 bases between. CDR1 and CDR2 from the germline V gene are LGHDT and YNNKEL (reference sequence). The CDR3, as DNA: TGTGCCAGCAGCCCCATGGCCCATAGCTCCTACAATGAGCAGTTCTTC. Its protein product is CASSPMAHSSYNEQFF.

The chain carries TRBV20-1 and TRBJ2-7, with TRBD1 matching over 7 bases. V dropped 7 bases and J dropped 2; count of bases not matched to a gene: 5. CDR3 size: 12 residues. Germline lookup yields CDR1 DFQATT and CDR2 SNEGSKA (reference sequence). The CDR3 coding sequence is TGCAGTGGGGACAGTGGACCCTACGAGCAGTACTTC. Its protein is CSGDSGPYEQYF.

This clonotype was seen at least ten times. This rearrangement joins TRBV18 to TRBJ2-3; D unclear. Germline CDR1 reads KGHSH; CDR2 reads LQKENI. The V gene lost 5 bases and the J gene lost 0 bases, with 9 bases spanning the gap. This CDR3 has 14 residues. The CDR3 loop reads CASSARSSTDTQYF. CDR3 DNA sequence: TGTGCCAGCTCAGCAAGATCTAGCACAGATACGCAGTATTTT. The whole variable domain, filled in from reference TRBV18 and TRBJ2-3, reads NAGVMQNPRHLVRRRGQEARLRCSPMKGHSHVYWYRQLPEEGLKFMVYLQKENIIDESGMPKERFSAEFPKEGPSILRIQQVVRGDSAAYFCASSARSSTDTQYFGPGTRLTVL.

This clonotype occurred many times. V and J are TRBV6-2 or TRBV6-3 and TRBJ2-5; TRBD2 agrees at 9 bases. The length of the CDR3 is 18 residues. V lost 4 bases, J lost 5 bases, and 17 bases stayed unmatched. Germline V gene data show CDR1 as MNHEY and CDR2 as SVGEGT. Written as DNA, the CDR3 is TGTGCCAGCAGTTTCGAGAAATCTAGCGGGATCAGGGCGGAGACCCAGTACTTC. It encodes CASSFEKSSGIRAETQYF.

DNA of the CDR3: TGTGCCAGCAGCCTCAGGGGGAATAATTCACCCCTCCACTTT. This encodes CASSLRGNNSPLHF. The chain couples TRBV7-2 to TRBJ1-6; 7 bases are shared with TRBD1. Looked up from germline, CDR1 is SGHTA and CDR2 is FQGNSA. The V segment lost 5 bases and the J segment 5 bases; nucleotides outside the gene matches: 3. The CDR3 length is 14 residues.

The chain carries TRBV24-1 and TRBJ2-7, with TRBD1 matching over 10 bases. From germline, CDR1 is KGHDR and CDR2 SFDVKD. Germline trimming cut 4 bases from V and 5 bases from J; bases unmatched to any gene: 7. CDR3 length: 15 amino acids. The CDR3 protein is CATSDMGQGLHEQYF. DNA for the CDR3: TGTGCCACCAGTGACATGGGACAGGGGCTCCACGAGCAGTACTTC.

This rearrangement joins TRBV30 to TRBJ1-1; D is undetermined. Looked up from germline, CDR1 is GTSNPN and CDR2 is SVGIG (reference sequence). CDR3 length equals 12 residues. V was clipped by 2 bases and J by 1 base, with 5 bases between them. The CDR3 nucleotides read TGTGCCTGGAGTTCAGGGAACACTGAAGCTTTCTTT. Translation gives CAWSSGNTEAFF.